The entry below describes one T cell receptor (beta chain). The antigen is not known. The sample is drawn from a study of shared clonotypes between healthy human individuals. Study summary: For every donor, three CD4 naive, three CD4 memory, two CD8 naive and one CD8 memory plates were used.

Study-wide results and caveats: Generation probabilities were higher for clonotypes shared across all four sorted-subset donors than for unshared ones. Among the subsets, naive ones generally showed larger estimated richness than memory ones.

Deep-level assay runs were performed. Measured with immunoSEQ multiplex PCR; TCRdb has only the in-frame clones, and not every one. This sample carries a few hundred thousand clones, more than 95% of them seen once, and the ten largest clones take approximately 0.057%. The CDR3 is 18 amino acids. Trimming pared 4 bases from V and 5 bases from J, leaving 23 bases between. CDR1 and CDR2 (germline): WSHSY, SAAADI. Sequencing used naive CD4+ T cells sorted from blood. Subset described: CD45RA+ positively selected. The TCR comes from a woman under 40 in good health. The genes are TRBV10-2 and TRBJ1-4; TRBD1 is a possible D gene (5 bases). The CDR3 nucleotides are TGCGCCAGCAGTGCCGGGGCGCCGAGTTGGGGTTCAAATGAAAAACTGTTTTTT. Its translation is CASSAGAPSWGSNEKLFF.